These 11 T cell receptor beta chains were sequenced from one sample in a study of blood T cells in healthy people across ages (dated by TCRdb to between 2014 and 2016). Library construction relied on 5' RACE. Data came from an Illumina HiSeq 2500. A second about 6 to 11 cycle PCR used a sample-barcoded 5' primer and a J-beta primer mix. The raw public reads went through TCRdb reprocessing: fastp at Q25, MiXCR clone calling, in-frame beta chains kept. Each CDR3 protein gets just one entry, which takes the most common genes and DNA from the rows behind it. In this sample the table shows about 680,000 distinct CDR3 sequences, roughly 49% of which occur a single time. The leading ten clones occupy around a third of the sample. The sample comprised blood. These receptors were taken from a woman aged 60-75 years in good health.

This clonotype was seen many times. The rearrangement joins TRBV29-1 to TRBJ1-2, with D unclear. Germline loops: CDR1 SQVTM, CDR2 ANQGSEA. Trimming cost V 3 bases and J 8 bases, with 10 bases left between them. CDR3 length: 11 amino acids. The CDR3 sequence: CSVEWVEGYTF. In DNA form, the CDR3 reads TGCAGCGTTGAGTGGGTGGAAGGCTACACCTTC. Complete variable domain (other parts from reference TRBV29-1 and TRBJ1-2): SAVISQKPSRDICQRGTSLTIQCQVDSQVTMMFWYRQQPGQSLTLIATANQGSEATYESGFVIDKFPISRPNLTFSTLTVSNMSPEDSSIYLCSVEWVEGYTFGSGTRLTVV.

V and J are TRBV7-2 and TRBJ2-5; D remains ambiguous. From germline, CDR1 is SGHTA and CDR2 FQGNSA. The CDR3 totals 15 residues. Trimming left V 5 bases short and J 7 bases short, with 20 bases between. The CDR3 coding sequence is TGTGCCAGCAGCCTAGAAGAGGCTCCACGGGCGACCCAGTACTTC. The encoded protein is CASSLEEAPRATQYF. Using reference TRBV7-2 and TRBJ2-5 for the parts outside the CDR3, the full variable domain is GAGVSQSPSNKVTEKGKDVELRCDPISGHTALYWYRQSLGQGLEFLIYFQGNSAPDKSGLPSDRFSAERTGGSVSTLTIQRTQQEDSAVYLCASSLEEAPRATQYFGPGTRLLVL.

In its sample, this clonotype was seen a few times. This sequence joins TRBV2 and TRBJ2-7; 8 positions match TRBD2. CDR1 is SNHLY, CDR2 FYNNEI, per germline. V dropped 7 bases and J dropped 3; count of bases not matched to a gene: 5. CDR3 length: 13 amino acids. CDR3 DNA sequence: TGTGCCAGCACCACCGGGACTAGCTACGAGCAGTACTTC. As protein: CASTTGTSYEQYF.

The chain recombines TRBV28 with TRBJ1-2, with TRBD1 as a possible D gene (5 bases). Trimming shortened V by 2 bases and J by 6 bases, and 10 bases separated the two germline ends. CDR3 length equals 13 residues. Germline-derived CDR1 and CDR2 are MDHEN and SYDVKM. The CDR3 sequence: CASSLLLGDGYTF. The DNA for the CDR3 is TGTGCCAGCAGTTTACTCCTGGGGGATGGCTACACCTTC.

The J gene is TRBJ2-7, the V gene TRBV3-1; TRBD1 aligns across 7 bases. The assigned J gene may be wrong: the sequence end matches TRBJ2-5 better. Germline lookup yields CDR1 LGHDT and CDR2 YNNKEL (reference sequence). CDR3 length: 16 amino acids. CDR3 nucleotides: TGTGCCAGCAGCCAAGCTCTCCAAACAGGGGACGGGACCCAGTACTTC. The encoded protein is CASSQALQTGDGTQYF.

This clonotype has at least ten counts. The J gene is TRBJ2-6, the V gene TRBV25-1; no firm D call. The CDR3 length is 13 residues. CDR1 is MGHDK, CDR2 SYGVNS, per germline. Trimming stripped 6 bases from V and 3 bases from J, with 6 bases between. CDR3 sequence: CASSVGGANVLTF. CDR3 coding DNA: TGTGCCAGCAGCGTAGGTGGGGCCAACGTCCTGACTTTC.

The chain couples TRBV7-2 to TRBJ2-5; 8 nucleotides line up with TRBD2. The CDR3 is 15 amino acids. The V gene end was trimmed by 5 bases and the J gene end by 5 bases; junction bases not matched to a gene: 10. The V gene's germline CDR1 is SGHTA and CDR2 FQGNSA. The DNA of the CDR3 is TGTGCCAGCAGCCTCACTAGCGGAGGGGTGGAGACCCAGTACTTC. Translating it yields CASSLTSGGVETQYF.

This clonotype came up many times. This chain joins TRBV7-2 and TRBJ2-3; D unresolved. CDR1 is SGHTA, CDR2 FQGNSA, per germline. Trimming left V 2 bases short and J 14 bases short, with 17 bases between. This CDR3 comprises 13 residues. CDR3 DNA sequence: TGTGCCAGCAGCTTAACGTGGCGCTACGAGCGGTATTTT. This encodes CASSLTWRYERYF.

This clonotype turned up a few times. The V and J genes are TRBV29-1 and TRBJ2-5; the D call may be TRBD1 or TRBD2 (5 bases each). This CDR3 has 14 amino acids. V lost 7 bases, J lost 4 bases, and 19 bases lay in between. The germline V gene has CDR1 SQVTM and CDR2 ANQGSEA. The CDR3 reads CSGEGAGLGETQYF. As DNA, the CDR3 is TGCAGCGGTGAGGGTGCAGGGCTTGGAGAGACCCAGTACTTC.

This clonotype is a singleton in its sample. V gene TRBV20-1 combines with J gene TRBJ1-4, with D hard to call. This CDR3 contains 14 residues. V was trimmed by 4 bases and J by 6 bases, leaving 15 bases between them. Germline CDR1 is DFQATT and CDR2 is SNEGSKA (reference sequence). CDR3 sequence reads: CSATRTADDEKLFF. In DNA form, the CDR3 reads TGCAGTGCTACTAGGACGGCCGACGATGAAAAACTGTTTTTT.

The rearrangement uses TRBV6-2 or TRBV6-3 and TRBJ2-1; TRBD2 matches at 9 bases. Germline assignment: CDR1 MNHEY and CDR2 SVGEGT. The CDR3 spans 15 residues. Losses at the gene ends were 0 bases for V and 7 bases for J; bases not matched to a gene: 4. The CDR3 sequence is CASSYSSGSTNEQFF. The CDR3 coding sequence is TGTGCCAGCAGTTACTCTAGCGGGAGTACTAATGAGCAGTTCTTC.